The 27 T cell receptor beta chains below all came from one sample that was sequenced in a study of control samples from healthy donors and cancer patients. TCRdb keeps only in-frame clones here, not all; method: immunoSEQ multiplex PCR. The data hold about 180,000 clones, with 90% observed a single time. The specimen was blood. The receptors originated from a woman between 50 and 59 years old in good health.

This chain uses TRBV6-5 with TRBJ2-3; D may correspond to TRBD1 or TRBD2 (6 bases each). Germline CDR1 MNHEY, CDR2 SVGAGI. CDR3 length: 13 residues. V dropped 0 bases and J dropped 8 bases, with 9 bases sitting between them. CDR3 region: CASSYSGGGTQYF. For the CDR3, the DNA is TGTGCCAGCAGTTACTCGGGGGGCGGTACGCAGTATTTT.

The J gene is TRBJ1-4, the V gene TRBV5-6, with TRBD1 matching over 9 bases. The CDR3 totals 14 residues. V trimming: 2 bases; J trimming: 8 bases; junction bases outside the gene matches: 4. The germline CDR1 and CDR2 sequences are SGHDT and YYEEEE. The CDR3 loop is CASSLGQGREKLFF. DNA of the CDR3: TGTGCCAGCAGCTTAGGACAGGGGAGAGAAAAACTGTTTTTT. Looking up the rest from reference TRBV5-6 and TRBJ1-4 gives the full variable domain: DAGVTQSPTHLIKTRGQQVTLRCSPKSGHDTVSWYQQALGQGPQFIFQYYEEEERQRGNFPDRFSGHQFPNYSSELNVNALLLGDSALYLCASSLGQGREKLFFGSGTQLSVL.

The chain combines TRBV29-1 with TRBJ2-3; 9 nucleotides agree with TRBD2. Germline V lookup: CDR1 SQVTM, CDR2 ANQGSEA. J lost 4 bases, V lost 6 bases, and 5 bases had no gene match. This CDR3 has 13 residues. CDR3 nucleotides: TGCAGCGTCGGCCGGACTAGCGCAGATACGCAGTATTTT. This sequence encodes CSVGRTSADTQYF.

In its sample, this clone was seen once. V is TRBV9 and J is TRBJ2-7; 10 bases are shared with TRBD1. The V gene's germline CDR1 is SGDLS and CDR2 YYNGEE. Trimming cost V 3 bases and J 6 bases; bases outside gene matches: 12. The CDR3 extends over 16 amino acids. CDR3 in amino acids: CASSARFGTGESEQYF. DNA of the CDR3: TGTGCCAGCAGCGCCCGATTCGGGACAGGGGAATCCGAGCAGTACTTC. The entire variable domain, with the rest obtained from reference TRBV9 and TRBJ2-7, is as follows: DSGVTQTPKHLITATGQRVTLRCSPRSGDLSVYWYQQSLDQGLQFLIQYYNGEERAKGNILERFSAQQFPDLHSELNLSSLELGDSALYFCASSARFGTGESEQYFGPGTRLTVT.

This clone has more than one count but fewer than ten. This chain joins TRBV4-2 and TRBJ2-5; D perhaps matches TRBD1 (5 bases). The germline V and J ends were trimmed by 4 bases and 2 bases, with 20 bases remaining between them. This CDR3 is 17 amino acids long. Germline CDR1 LGHNA, CDR2 YNFKEQ. Here the CDR3 DNA reads TGTGCCAGCAGCCCCCTCCCCCCTAAGGGGCCACAAGAGACCCAGTACTTC. Translated, it gives CASSPLPPKGPQETQYF.

This chain links TRBV7-2 with TRBJ1-2; D not certain. The V end lost 6 bases, the J end lost 3 bases, and 17 bases lay between the germline ends. CDR1 SGHTA and CDR2 FQGNSA come from the germline V gene. The CDR3 is 15 residues long. The CDR3, as DNA: TGTGCCAGCAGTTCTAAGTGGGGTTCAGACTATGGCTACACCTTC. It specifies CASSSKWGSDYGYTF.

The chain links TRBV3-1 (or the pseudogene TRBV3-2) to TRBJ1-1, with 9 bases identical to TRBD1. This CDR3 region has 12 residues. Germline V gene sequence: CDR1 LGHDT, CDR2 YNNKEL (reference sequence). With 5 bases clipped from V and 11 bases from J, the junction kept 6 bases outside the gene matches. The CDR3 DNA reads as TGTGCCAGCAGCTCGGGACAGGGCCCGGCTTTCTTT. As protein: CASSSGQGPAFF.

This chain links TRBV3-1 (or the pseudogene TRBV3-2) with TRBJ2-1, with 9 bases aligning to TRBD2. Germline V gene sequence: CDR1 LGHDT, CDR2 YNNKEL (reference sequence). V gave up 5 bases and J gave up 6 bases; unmatched junction bases: 8. The CDR3 has 15 residues. The CDR3 nucleotides read TGTGCCAGCAGCTTCCCGGGACTAGCCGGCAATGAGCAGTTCTTC. Translated: CASSFPGLAGNEQFF.

V usage is TRBV30 and J usage is TRBJ2-4, with no clear D. CDR3 length: 13 residues. The V and J ends lost 2 bases and 0 bases respectively, with 5 bases between them. CDR1 and CDR2 from the germline V gene are GTSNPN and SVGIG (reference sequence). CDR3 sequence reads: CAWSRLAKNIQYF. Here the CDR3 DNA reads TGTGCCTGGAGTCGTTTAGCCAAAAACATTCAGTACTTC.

The chain combines TRBV18 with TRBJ2-1; 9 bases match TRBD2. The CDR3 consists of 17 residues. The V gene end was trimmed by 3 bases and the J gene end by 2 bases; junction bases not matched to a gene: 8. Germline V gives CDR1 KGHSH, CDR2 LQKENI. The CDR3 sequence is CASSPFSGSFPYNEQFF. CDR3 in DNA: TGTGCCAGCTCACCTTTTAGCGGGAGTTTCCCCTACAATGAGCAGTTCTTC.

The count of this clone is one. The rearrangement links TRBV6-6 to TRBJ2-1; D is unclear. This CDR3 comprises 17 residues. V lost 5 bases, J lost 4 bases, and 21 bases lay in between. The germline V gene has CDR1 MNHNY and CDR2 SVGAGI (reference sequence). Here the CDR3 reads CASSHLPKRAGYNEQFF. For the CDR3, the DNA is TGTGCCAGCAGTCACCTCCCAAAGCGAGCCGGGTACAATGAGCAGTTCTTC.

This sequence joins TRBV28 and TRBJ1-2; no definite D call. V was pared by 5 bases and J by 8 bases, with 6 bases between. Germline lookup yields CDR1 MDHEN and CDR2 SYDVKM. This CDR3 has 10 residues. The CDR3 sequence: CASSVGGYTF. The CDR3 nucleotides are TGTGCCAGCAGTGTAGGGGGCTACACCTTC.

This chain connects TRBV3-1 (or the pseudogene TRBV3-2) to TRBJ2-7; the match to TRBD2 covers 13 bases. The CDR3 totals 16 residues. V shed 3 bases and J 4 bases; nucleotides not matched to a gene: 6. CDR1 and CDR2 (germline): LGHDT, YNNKEL (reference sequence). CDR3 sequence: CASSQGLTSGRYEQYF. Here the CDR3 DNA reads TGTGCCAGCAGCCAGGGTTTGACTAGCGGGAGGTACGAGCAGTACTTC.

The chain recombines TRBV5-4 with TRBJ2-5; D remains unclear. V gave up 1 base and J gave up 0 bases, with 1 base separating them. This CDR3 spans 12 amino acids. From germline, CDR1 is SGHNT and CDR2 YYREEE (reference sequence). The CDR3 sequence: CASSLYQETQYF. The CDR3 DNA sequence: TGTGCCAGCAGCTTGTACCAAGAGACCCAGTACTTC.

The chain recombines TRBV28 with TRBJ1-3; D ambiguous. Trimming stripped 6 bases from V and 0 bases from J, with 15 bases between. The CDR3 runs 16 residues. The germline CDR1 and CDR2 sequences are MDHEN and SYDVKM. The CDR3 loop is CASSLLTTISGNTIYF. CDR3 bases: TGTGCCAGCAGCCTCCTTACCACCATCTCTGGAAACACCATATATTTT.

A few counts support this clone. The chain uses TRBV7-6 and TRBJ1-6; weak D call: TRBD1 (6 bases). This CDR3 is built from 17 residues. Trimming removed 0 bases at V and 6 bases at J, with 15 bases between. From germline, CDR1 is SGHVS and CDR2 FNYEAQ. The CDR3 spells CASSLAGRGSINSPLHF. CDR3 in DNA: TGTGCCAGCAGCTTAGCCGGCAGGGGATCCATTAATTCACCCCTCCACTTT.

This clone occurred once. The gene calls are TRBV7-2 and TRBJ2-7; D gene uncertain. The CDR3 covers 13 residues. Trimming shortened V by 5 bases and J by 5 bases, and 13 bases separated the two germline ends. CDR1 is SGHTA, CDR2 FQGNSA, per germline. In DNA form, the CDR3 reads TGTGCCAGCAGCCGACCAACAAGGAACGAGCAGTACTTC. Encoded protein: CASSRPTRNEQYF. Together with reference TRBV7-2 and TRBJ2-7, the CDR3 gives the full variable domain: GAGVSQSPSNKVTEKGKDVELRCDPISGHTALYWYRQSLGQGLEFLIYFQGNSAPDKSGLPSDRFSAERTGGSVSTLTIQRTQQEDSAVYLCASSRPTRNEQYFGPGTRLTVT.

In this sample, this clone turned up a few times. The rearrangement joins TRBV7-9 to TRBJ2-7, with D unclear. The CDR3 extends over 11 amino acids. Trimming left V 6 bases short and J 4 bases short, with 7 bases between. Germline loops: CDR1 SEHNR, CDR2 FQNEAQ (reference sequence). CDR3 protein: CASRATYEQYF. Written as DNA, the CDR3 is TGTGCCAGCAGAGCTACTTACGAGCAGTACTTC.

The rearrangement joins TRBV9 to TRBJ1-4, with D possibly matching TRBD1 (5 bases). This CDR3 comprises 17 residues. The germline gives CDR1 SGDLS, CDR2 YYNGEE. V lost 1 base and J 0 bases, leaving 13 bases between the germline ends. Here the CDR3 reads CASSVSPRAATNEKLFF. DNA for the CDR3: TGTGCCAGCAGCGTAAGTCCCAGGGCGGCAACTAATGAAAAACTGTTTTTT.

This chain links TRBV28 with TRBJ1-2; D gene unclear. V lost 7 bases, J lost 6 bases, and 21 bases lay in between. This CDR3 spans 15 amino acids. CDR1 is MDHEN and CDR2 is SYDVKM in the germline V gene. The CDR3 DNA reads as TGTGCCAGCACCCCGGCGCTCGGAAGAATTCATGGCTACACCTTC. Translated: CASTPALGRIHGYTF.

DNA for the CDR3: TGTGCCACCAGTGATTTAACAGAAGAACAGGGGGCTCGAGAAAAACTGTTTTTT. Its protein is CATSDLTEEQGAREKLFF. This chain joins TRBV24-1 and TRBJ1-4, with 9 bases that match TRBD1. The germline gives CDR1 KGHDR, CDR2 SFDVKD. The length of the CDR3 is 18 residues. The trim removed 1 base at V and 8 bases at J, leaving 13 bases unmatched.

The rearrangement joins TRBV29-1 to TRBJ1-2; 7 bases fit TRBD1. CDR1 is SQVTM, CDR2 ANQGSEA, per germline. Losses at the gene ends were 7 bases for V and 0 bases for J; bases not matched to a gene: 5. The CDR3 spans 13 residues. The CDR3 region has the DNA TGCAGCGGAGGGGACAGATCTAACTATGGCTACACCTTC. Amino acid sequence: CSGGDRSNYGYTF.

The V and J genes are TRBV9 and TRBJ2-2; TRBD1 matches 7 bases. This CDR3 region has 16 residues. CDR1 is SGDLS, CDR2 YYNGEE, per germline. V was pared by 2 bases and J by 3 bases, with 7 bases of the junction left unmatched. The CDR3 region is CASSVRGDSDTGELFF. The CDR3 bases are TGTGCCAGCAGCGTCCGTGGGGACAGTGACACCGGGGAGCTGTTTTTT.

The chain employs TRBV6-5 and TRBJ1-1, with D unclear. The length of the CDR3 is 15 residues. Germline V lookup: CDR1 MNHEY, CDR2 SVGAGI. V lost 0 bases, J lost 0 bases, and 8 bases lay in between. The CDR3 protein is CASSYSSGMNTEAFF. The CDR3 DNA reads TGTGCCAGCAGTTACTCTTCTGGAATGAACACTGAAGCTTTCTTT.

The CDR3 nucleotides are TGCAGCGTTGACGCGACAGGGTACACTGAAGCTTTCTTT. Translating it yields CSVDATGYTEAFF. The chain couples TRBV29-1 to TRBJ1-1; 7 bases fit TRBD1. J was trimmed by 3 bases and V by 3 bases; bases with no gene match: 4. The CDR3 length is 13 residues. Germline lookup yields CDR1 SQVTM and CDR2 ANQGSEA.

The rearrangement links TRBV19 to TRBJ2-6; 9 bases fit TRBD1. Germline V gives CDR1 LNHDA, CDR2 SQIVND (reference sequence). V lost 6 bases to trimming and J lost 1 base; unmatched junction nucleotides: 7. This CDR3 region has 17 residues. CDR3 residues: CASRMTGGASGANVLTF. Written as DNA, the CDR3 is TGTGCCAGTAGGATGACAGGGGGTGCGTCTGGGGCCAACGTCCTGACTTTC. The full variable domain, with the rest looked up from reference TRBV19 and TRBJ2-6, is DGGITQSPKYLFRKEGQNVTLSCEQNLNHDAMYWYRQDPGQGLRLIYYSQIVNDFQKGDIAEGYSVSREKKESFPLTVTSAQKNPTAFYLCASRMTGGASGANVLTFGAGSRLTVL.

This clone turned up a few times. The chain is built from TRBV6-5 and TRBJ2-2; D unresolved. The CDR3 consists of 14 residues. Trimming removed 4 bases at V and 5 bases at J, with 11 bases between. The germline V gene has CDR1 MNHEY and CDR2 SVGAGI. The CDR3 DNA follows: TGTGCCAGCAGTTCCCAATGGGTTACCGGGGAGCTGTTTTTT. Encoded protein: CASSSQWVTGELFF.